This T cell receptor beta chain was recovered during a study of shared clonotypes between healthy human individuals. Study results and caveats: Estimated clonotype richness was generally higher in naive than memory subsets. Blood was the only sampled material, and tissue repertoires likely differ. Clonotypes that were shared across four donors made up about 5.1% of naive CD4 clonotypes.

Terminally differentiated effector memory CD45RA+ cells were left out of the naive CD8 fraction, which was CD45RO-negative and positively selected for CCR7. This CDR3 is 15 amino acids long. Germline lookup yields CDR1 SGDLS and CDR2 YYNGEE. V shed 3 bases and J shed 4 bases, with 16 bases lying between them. Genomic DNA belonging to each subset was distributed in equal measure over several immunoSEQ plates. The data were produced by immunoSEQ multiplex PCR, yet TCRdb's version contains in-frame clones alone and is incomplete. The sample gives about 2,100,000 clones, 85% to 95% of which show up once; around 1.7% is in the top ten. Of note for this clone: Its specificity is unknown.

The sequenced sample consisted of naive CD8+ T cells from PBMCs. The V gene is TRBV9, the J gene TRBJ1-1; D is uncertain. This TCR was recovered from a man aged 18 to 29 in good health. Some clones in this sample may be carry-over from other donors' samples. CDR3 sequence reads: CASSAMDVSVTEAFF. CDR3 bases: TGTGCCAGCAGCGCGATGGACGTATCTGTCACTGAAGCTTTCTTT.